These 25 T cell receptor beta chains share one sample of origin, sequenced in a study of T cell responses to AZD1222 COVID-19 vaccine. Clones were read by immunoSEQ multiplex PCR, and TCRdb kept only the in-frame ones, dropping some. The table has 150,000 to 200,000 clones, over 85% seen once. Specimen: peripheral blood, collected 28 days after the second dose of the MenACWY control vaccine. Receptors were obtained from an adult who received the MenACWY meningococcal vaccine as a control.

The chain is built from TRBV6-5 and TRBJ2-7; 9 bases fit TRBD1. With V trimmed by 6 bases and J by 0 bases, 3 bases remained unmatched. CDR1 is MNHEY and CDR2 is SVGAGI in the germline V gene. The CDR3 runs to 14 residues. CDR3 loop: CASRGQGSSYEQYF. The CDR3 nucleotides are TGTGCCAGCAGGGGACAGGGAAGCTCCTACGAGCAGTACTTC.

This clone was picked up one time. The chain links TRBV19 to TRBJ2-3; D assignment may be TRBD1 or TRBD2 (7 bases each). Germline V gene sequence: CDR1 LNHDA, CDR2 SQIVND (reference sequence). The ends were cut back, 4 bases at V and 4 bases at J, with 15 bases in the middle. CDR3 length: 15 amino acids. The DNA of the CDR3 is TGTGCCAGTAGTACGGGAGGAGGGGGCGCAGATACGCAGTATTTT. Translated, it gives CASSTGGGGADTQYF.

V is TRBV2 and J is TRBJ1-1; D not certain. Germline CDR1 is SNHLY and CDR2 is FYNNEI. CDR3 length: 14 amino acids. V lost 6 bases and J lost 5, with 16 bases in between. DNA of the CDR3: TGTGCCAGCAGCGGAGGGATCGGAGGGACTGAAGCTTTCTTT. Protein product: CASSGGIGGTEAFF.

In nucleotides, the CDR3 is TGTGCCAGCAGCCCCGTGCGTTTAGCCAGCAAAAGAGAGACCCAGTACTTC. Translated: CASSPVRLASKRETQYF. This chain joins TRBV27 and TRBJ2-5; D unclear. Germline-derived CDR1 and CDR2 are MNHEY and SMNVEV (reference sequence). CDR3 size: 17 residues. V was clipped by 6 bases and J by 4 bases, with 24 bases between them.

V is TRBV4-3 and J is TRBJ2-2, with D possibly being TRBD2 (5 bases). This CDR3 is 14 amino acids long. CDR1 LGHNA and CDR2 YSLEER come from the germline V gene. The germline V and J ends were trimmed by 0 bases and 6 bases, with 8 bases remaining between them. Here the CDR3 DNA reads TGCGCCAGCAGCCAAGATATACTAGCCGGGGAGCTGTTTTTT. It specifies CASSQDILAGELFF.

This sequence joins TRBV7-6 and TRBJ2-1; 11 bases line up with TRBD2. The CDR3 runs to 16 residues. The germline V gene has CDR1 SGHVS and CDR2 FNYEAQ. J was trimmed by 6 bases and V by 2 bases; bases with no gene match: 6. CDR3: CASSLNPGTSGNEQFF. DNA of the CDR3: TGTGCCAGCAGCTTAAATCCCGGGACTAGCGGCAATGAGCAGTTCTTC. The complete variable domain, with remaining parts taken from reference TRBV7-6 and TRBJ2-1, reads GAGVSQSPRYKVTKRGQDVALRCDPISGHVSLYWYRQALGQGPEFLTYFNYEAQQDKSGLPNDRFSAERPEGSISTLTIQRTEQRDSAMYRCASSLNPGTSGNEQFFGPGTRLTVL.

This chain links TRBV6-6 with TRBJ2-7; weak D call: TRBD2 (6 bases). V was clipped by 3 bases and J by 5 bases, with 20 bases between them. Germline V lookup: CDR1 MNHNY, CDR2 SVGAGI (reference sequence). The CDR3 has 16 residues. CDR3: CASSYSIGGEENEQYF. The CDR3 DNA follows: TGTGCCAGCAGTTATTCAATCGGGGGTGAGGAGAACGAGCAGTACTTC.

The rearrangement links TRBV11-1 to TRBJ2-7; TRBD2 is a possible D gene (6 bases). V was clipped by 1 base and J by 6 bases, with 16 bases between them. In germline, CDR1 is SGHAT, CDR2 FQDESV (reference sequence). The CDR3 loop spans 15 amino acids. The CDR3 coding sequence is TGTGCCAGCAGCTTAGTACTAGCTAGTCGATCCGAGCAGTACTTC. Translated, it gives CASSLVLASRSEQYF.

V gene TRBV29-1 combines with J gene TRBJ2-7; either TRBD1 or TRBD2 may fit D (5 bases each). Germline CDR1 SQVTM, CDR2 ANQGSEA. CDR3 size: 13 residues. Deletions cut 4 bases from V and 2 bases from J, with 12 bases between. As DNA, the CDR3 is TGCAGCGTTGTGGGACGGAATGCCTACGAGCAGTACTTC. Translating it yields CSVVGRNAYEQYF.

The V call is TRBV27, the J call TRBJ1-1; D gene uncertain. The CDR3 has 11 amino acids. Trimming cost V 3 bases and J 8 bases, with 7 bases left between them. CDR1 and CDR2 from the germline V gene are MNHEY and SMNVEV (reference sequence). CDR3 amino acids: CASSFGLEAFF. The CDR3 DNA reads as TGTGCCAGCAGTTTCGGGTTAGAAGCTTTCTTT.

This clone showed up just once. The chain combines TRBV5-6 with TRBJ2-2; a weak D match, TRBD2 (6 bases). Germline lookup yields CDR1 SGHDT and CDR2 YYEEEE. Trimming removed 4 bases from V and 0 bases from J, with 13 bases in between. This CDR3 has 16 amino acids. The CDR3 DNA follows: TGTGCCAGCAGCCTCCGGCGGGGAGCGAACACCGGGGAGCTGTTTTTT. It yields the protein CASSLRRGANTGELFF.

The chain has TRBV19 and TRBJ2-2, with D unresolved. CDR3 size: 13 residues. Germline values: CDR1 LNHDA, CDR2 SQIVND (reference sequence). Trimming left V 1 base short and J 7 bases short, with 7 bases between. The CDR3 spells CASSIAVNGELFF. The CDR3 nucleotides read TGTGCCAGTAGTATAGCCGTGAACGGGGAGCTGTTTTTT.

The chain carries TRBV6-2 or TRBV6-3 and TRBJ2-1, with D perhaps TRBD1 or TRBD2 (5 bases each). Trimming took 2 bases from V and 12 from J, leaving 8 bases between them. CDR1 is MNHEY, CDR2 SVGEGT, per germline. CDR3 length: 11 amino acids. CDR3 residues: CASSYGGGQFF. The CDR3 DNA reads TGTGCCAGCAGTTACGGTGGGGGGCAGTTCTTC.

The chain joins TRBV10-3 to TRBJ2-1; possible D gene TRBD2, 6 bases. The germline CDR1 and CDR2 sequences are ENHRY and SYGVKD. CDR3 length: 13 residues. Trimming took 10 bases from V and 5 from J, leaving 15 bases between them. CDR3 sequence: CATGGGTDNEQFF. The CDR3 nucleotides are TGTGCCACCGGCGGAGGGACGGACAATGAGCAGTTCTTC.

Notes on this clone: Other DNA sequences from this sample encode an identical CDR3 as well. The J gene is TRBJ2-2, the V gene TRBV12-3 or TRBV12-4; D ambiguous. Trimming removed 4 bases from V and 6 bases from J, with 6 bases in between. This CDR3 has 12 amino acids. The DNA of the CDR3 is TGTGCCAGCAGTTCCCCCCCCGGGGAGCTGTTTTTT. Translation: CASSSPPGELFF.

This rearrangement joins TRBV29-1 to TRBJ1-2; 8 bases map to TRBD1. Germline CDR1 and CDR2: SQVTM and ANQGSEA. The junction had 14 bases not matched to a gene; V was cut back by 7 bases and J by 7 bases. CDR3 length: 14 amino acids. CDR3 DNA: TGCAGCGCCGACCGGGACAGGCCTCTCTTTGGCTACACCTTC. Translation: CSADRDRPLFGYTF.

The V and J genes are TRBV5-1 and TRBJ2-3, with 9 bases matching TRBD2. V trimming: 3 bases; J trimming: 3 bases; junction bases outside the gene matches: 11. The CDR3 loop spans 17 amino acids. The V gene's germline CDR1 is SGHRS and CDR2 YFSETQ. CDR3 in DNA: TGCGCCAGCAGCTCATACACCGGGACTAGCCAAACAGATACGCAGTATTTT. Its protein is CASSSYTGTSQTDTQYF.

CDR3 in DNA: TGTGCCAGCAGCCCCGCTAGCGGGAGTTCCTACGAGCAGTACTTC. Translated, it gives CASSPASGSSYEQYF. V usage is TRBV3-1 (or the pseudogene TRBV3-2) and J usage is TRBJ2-7, with TRBD2 matching over 10 bases. The CDR3 length is 15 residues. Per germline, CDR1 LGHDT and CDR2 YNNKEL (reference sequence). V trimming: 4 bases; J trimming: 1 base; junction bases outside the gene matches: 4.

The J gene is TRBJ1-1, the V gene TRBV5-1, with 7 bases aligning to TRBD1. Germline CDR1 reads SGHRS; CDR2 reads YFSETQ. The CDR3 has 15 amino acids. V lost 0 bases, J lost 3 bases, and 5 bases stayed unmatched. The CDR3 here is CASSLGRGFDTEAFF. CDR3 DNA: TGCGCCAGCAGCTTGGGCAGGGGGTTTGACACTGAAGCTTTCTTT.

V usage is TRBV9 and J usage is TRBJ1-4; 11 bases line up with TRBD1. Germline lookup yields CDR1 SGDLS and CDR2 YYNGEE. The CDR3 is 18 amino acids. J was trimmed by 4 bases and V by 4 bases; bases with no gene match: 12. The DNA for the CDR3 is TGTGCCAGCAGCCGGGACAGGGGGTCGGGAGATCGTAATGAAAAACTGTTTTTT. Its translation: CASSRDRGSGDRNEKLFF.

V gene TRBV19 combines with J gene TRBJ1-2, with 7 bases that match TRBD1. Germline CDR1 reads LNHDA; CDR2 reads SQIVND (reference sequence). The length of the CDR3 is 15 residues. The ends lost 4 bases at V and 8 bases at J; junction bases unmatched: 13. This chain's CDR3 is CASSTRTGRWEGYTF. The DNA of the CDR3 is TGTGCCAGTAGTACGAGGACAGGAAGATGGGAGGGCTACACCTTC.

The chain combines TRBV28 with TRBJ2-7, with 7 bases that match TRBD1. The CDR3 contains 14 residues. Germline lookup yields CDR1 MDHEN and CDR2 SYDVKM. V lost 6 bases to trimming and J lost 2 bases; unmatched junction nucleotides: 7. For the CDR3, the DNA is TGTGCCAGCAGACCCACGGGACAGCCCTACGAGCAGTACTTC. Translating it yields CASRPTGQPYEQYF.

CDR3 coding DNA: TGTGCCAGCAGACCGACAGGGCGAGAGACCCAGTACTTC. It specifies CASRPTGRETQYF. The rearrangement links TRBV2 to TRBJ2-5, with 7 positions matching TRBD1. CDR1 is SNHLY, CDR2 FYNNEI, per germline. Unmatched junction bases numbered 5, after V lost 6 bases and J lost 4 bases. The CDR3 covers 13 residues. Full variable domain (missing parts from reference TRBV2 and TRBJ2-5): EPEVTQTPSHQVTQMGQEVILRCVPISNHLYFYWYRQILGQKVEFLVSFYNNEISEKSEIFDDQFSVERPDGSNFTLKIRSTKLEDSAMYFCASRPTGRETQYFGPGTRLLVL.

CDR3 loop: CASSGGLAGGRTGELFF. CDR3 nucleotide sequence: TGTGCCAGCAGCGGTGGCCTAGCGGGAGGAAGGACCGGGGAGCTGTTTTTT. The chain uses TRBV5-4 and TRBJ2-2; TRBD2 agrees at 11 bases. V was clipped by 4 bases and J by 5 bases; unmatched bases: 10. Germline CDR1 reads SGHNT; CDR2 reads YYREEE (reference sequence). There are 17 residues in the CDR3. The complete variable domain, with remaining parts taken from reference TRBV5-4 and TRBJ2-2, reads ETGVTQSPTHLIKTRGQQVTLRCSSQSGHNTVSWYQQALGQGPQFIFQYYREEENGRGNFPPRFSGLQFPNYSSELNVNALELDDSALYLCASSGGLAGGRTGELFFGEGSRLTVL.

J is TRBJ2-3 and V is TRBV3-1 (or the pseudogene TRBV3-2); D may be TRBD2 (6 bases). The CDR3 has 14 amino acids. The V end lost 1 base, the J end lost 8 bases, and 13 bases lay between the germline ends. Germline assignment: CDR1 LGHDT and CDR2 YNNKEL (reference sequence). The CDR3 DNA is TGTGCCAGCAGCCAAGTGTCACAGGAGGGTACGCAGTATTTT. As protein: CASSQVSQEGTQYF.